This TCR beta chain was sequenced during a study of shared clonotypes between healthy human individuals. V lost 4 bases and J 6 bases, leaving 19 bases between the germline ends. This CDR3 spans 16 amino acids. CDR1 and CDR2 from the germline V gene are SGHDN and FVKESK. Clones were sequenced by immunoSEQ multiplex PCR, and TCRdb holds only the in-frame ones, with some missing. The sample has some 700,000 clones, about 90% seen once; the top ten hold approximately 35%. The chain links TRBV14 to TRBJ2-4; TRBD1 is a possible D gene (6 bases). The receptor was isolated from a man between 18 and 29 years old in good health. Some clones in this sample may be carry-over from other donors' samples. Sequencing was performed on memory CD8+ T cells from PBMCs. Subset defined: CD45RO+ cells pooled with CCR7-negative TemRA cells. The CDR3 loop reads CASSPLGGSERNIQYF. The DNA of the CDR3 is TGTGCCAGCAGCCCCTTAGGGGGTAGCGAGAGAAACATTCAGTACTTC.